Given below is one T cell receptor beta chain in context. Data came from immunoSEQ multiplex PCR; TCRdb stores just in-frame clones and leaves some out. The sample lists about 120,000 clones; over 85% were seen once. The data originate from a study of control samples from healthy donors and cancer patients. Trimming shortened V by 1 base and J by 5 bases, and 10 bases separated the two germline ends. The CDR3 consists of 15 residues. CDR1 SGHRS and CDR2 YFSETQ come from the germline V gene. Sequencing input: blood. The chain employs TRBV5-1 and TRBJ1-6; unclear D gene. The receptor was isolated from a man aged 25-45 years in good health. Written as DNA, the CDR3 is TGCGCCAGCAGCTTGTCCGGCCAGGATAATTCACCCCTCCACTTT. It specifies CASSLSGQDNSPLHF.